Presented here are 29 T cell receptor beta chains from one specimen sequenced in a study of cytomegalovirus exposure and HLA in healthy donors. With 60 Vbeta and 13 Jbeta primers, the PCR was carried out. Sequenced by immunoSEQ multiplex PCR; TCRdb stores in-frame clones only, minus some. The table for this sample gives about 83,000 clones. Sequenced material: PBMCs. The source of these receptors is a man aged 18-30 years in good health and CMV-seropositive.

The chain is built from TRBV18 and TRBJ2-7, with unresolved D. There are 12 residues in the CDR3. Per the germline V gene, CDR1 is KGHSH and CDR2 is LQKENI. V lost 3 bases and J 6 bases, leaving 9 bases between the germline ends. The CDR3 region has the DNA TGTGCCAGCTCACCTCGGGTCTCCGAGCAGTACTTC. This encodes CASSPRVSEQYF. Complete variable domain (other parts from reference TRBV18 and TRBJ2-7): NAGVMQNPRHLVRRRGQEARLRCSPMKGHSHVYWYRQLPEEGLKFMVYLQKENIIDESGMPKERFSAEFPKEGPSILRIQQVVRGDSAAYFCASSPRVSEQYFGPGTRLTVT.

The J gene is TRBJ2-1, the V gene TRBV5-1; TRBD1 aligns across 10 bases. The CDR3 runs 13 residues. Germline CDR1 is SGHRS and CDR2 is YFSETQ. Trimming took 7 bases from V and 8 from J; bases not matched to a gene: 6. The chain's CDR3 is CASGQGGLDEQFF. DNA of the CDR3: TGCGCCAGCGGACAGGGGGGCTTGGATGAGCAGTTCTTC.

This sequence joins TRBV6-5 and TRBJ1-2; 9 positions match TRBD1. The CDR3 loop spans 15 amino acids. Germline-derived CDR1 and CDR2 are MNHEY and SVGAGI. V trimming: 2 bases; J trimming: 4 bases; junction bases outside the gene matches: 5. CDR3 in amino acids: CASSYRGTGSYGYTF. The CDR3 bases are TGTGCCAGCAGTTACCGCGGGACAGGGTCCTATGGCTACACCTTC.

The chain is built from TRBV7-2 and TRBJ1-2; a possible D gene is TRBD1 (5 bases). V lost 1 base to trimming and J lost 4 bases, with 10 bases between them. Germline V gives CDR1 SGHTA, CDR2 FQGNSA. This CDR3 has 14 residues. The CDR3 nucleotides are TGTGCCAGCAGCTTAGTAGGGCAGGGCTATGGCTACACCTTC. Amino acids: CASSLVGQGYGYTF.

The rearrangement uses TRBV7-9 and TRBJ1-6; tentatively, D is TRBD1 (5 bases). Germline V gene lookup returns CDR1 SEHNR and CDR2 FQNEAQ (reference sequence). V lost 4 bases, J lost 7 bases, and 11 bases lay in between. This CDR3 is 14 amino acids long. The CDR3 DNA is TGTGCCAGCAGCTCCCACGGGGGGAATTCACCCCTCCACTTT. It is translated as CASSSHGGNSPLHF.

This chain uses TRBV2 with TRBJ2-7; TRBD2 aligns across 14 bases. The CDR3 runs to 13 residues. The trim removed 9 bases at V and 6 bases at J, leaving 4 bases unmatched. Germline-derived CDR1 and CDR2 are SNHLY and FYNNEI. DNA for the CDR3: TGTGCCAGTGGGACTAGCGGGGGTCGCGAGCAGTACTTC. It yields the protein CASGTSGGREQYF.

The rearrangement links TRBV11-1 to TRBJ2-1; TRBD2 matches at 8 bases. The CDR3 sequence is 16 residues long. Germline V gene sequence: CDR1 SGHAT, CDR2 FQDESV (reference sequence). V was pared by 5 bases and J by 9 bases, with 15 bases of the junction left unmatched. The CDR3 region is CASSTSPGTSFTEQFF. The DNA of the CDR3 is TGTGCCAGCAGCACCTCACCCGGGACTAGTTTCACTGAGCAGTTCTTC.

CDR3 protein: CAINGQGGDTQYF. The DNA of the CDR3 is TGTGCCATCAATGGACAGGGAGGAGATACGCAGTATTTT. The rearrangement uses TRBV10-3 and TRBJ2-3; the match to TRBD1 covers 8 bases. The junction had 5 bases not matched to a gene; V was cut back by 7 bases and J by 5 bases. The CDR3 contains 13 residues. Germline loops: CDR1 ENHRY, CDR2 SYGVKD.

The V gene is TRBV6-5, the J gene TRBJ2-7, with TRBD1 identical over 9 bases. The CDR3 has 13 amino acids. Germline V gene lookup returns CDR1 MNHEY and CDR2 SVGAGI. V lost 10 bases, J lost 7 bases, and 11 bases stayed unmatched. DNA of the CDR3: TGTGCCACCTTCCACAGGGGGCGCAGAGAGCAGTACTTC. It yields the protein CATFHRGRREQYF.

CDR3 loop: CASNPAGGPYNEQFF. DNA of the CDR3: TGCGCCAGCAACCCAGCGGGGGGGCCATACAATGAGCAGTTCTTC. The chain links TRBV4-1 to TRBJ2-1; the match to TRBD2 covers 10 bases. Unmatched junction bases numbered 7, after V lost 7 bases and J lost 4 bases. This CDR3 region has 15 residues. Germline CDR1 is MGHRA and CDR2 is YSYEKL.

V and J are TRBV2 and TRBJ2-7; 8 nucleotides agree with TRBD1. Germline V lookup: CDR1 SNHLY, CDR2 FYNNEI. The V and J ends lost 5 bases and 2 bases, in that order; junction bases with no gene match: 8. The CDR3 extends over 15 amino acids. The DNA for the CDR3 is TGTGCCAGCAGTCCTGGACAGGGATGGACCTACGAGCAGTACTTC. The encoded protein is CASSPGQGWTYEQYF.

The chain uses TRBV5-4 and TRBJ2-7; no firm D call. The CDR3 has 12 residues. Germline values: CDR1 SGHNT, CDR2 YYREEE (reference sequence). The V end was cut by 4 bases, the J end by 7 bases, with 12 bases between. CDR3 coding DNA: TGTGCCAGCAGCCAACTAAACGGGGAGCAGTACTTC. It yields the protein CASSQLNGEQYF.

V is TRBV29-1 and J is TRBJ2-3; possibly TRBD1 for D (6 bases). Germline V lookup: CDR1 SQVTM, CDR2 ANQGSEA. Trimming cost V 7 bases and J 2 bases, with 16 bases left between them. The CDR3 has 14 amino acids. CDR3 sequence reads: CSAGTPPYTDTQYF. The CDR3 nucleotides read TGCAGCGCTGGGACACCCCCATACACAGATACGCAGTATTTT.

This CDR3 reads CASSIPGGSNSPLHF. CDR3 coding DNA: TGTGCCAGTAGTATCCCAGGGGGCAGTAATTCACCCCTCCACTTT. This chain links TRBV19 with TRBJ1-6, with TRBD1 matching over 8 bases. V lost 3 bases to trimming and J lost 6 bases; unmatched junction nucleotides: 4. The CDR3 contains 15 residues. CDR1 is LNHDA and CDR2 is SQIVND in the germline V gene (reference sequence).

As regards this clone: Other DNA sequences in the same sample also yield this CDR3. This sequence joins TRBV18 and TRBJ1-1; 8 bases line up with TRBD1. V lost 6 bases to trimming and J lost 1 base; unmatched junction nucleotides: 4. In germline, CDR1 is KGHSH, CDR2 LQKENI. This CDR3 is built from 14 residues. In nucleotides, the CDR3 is TGTGCCAGCTCCCTTGGACAGGGGAACACTGAAGCTTTCTTT. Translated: CASSLGQGNTEAFF. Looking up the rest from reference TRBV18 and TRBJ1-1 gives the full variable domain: NAGVMQNPRHLVRRRGQEARLRCSPMKGHSHVYWYRQLPEEGLKFMVYLQKENIIDESGMPKERFSAEFPKEGPSILRIQQVVRGDSAAYFCASSLGQGNTEAFFGQGTRLTVV.

As DNA, the CDR3 is TGTGCCATCAGTGAGTACCGGTCTAGCTCCTACGAGCAGTACTTC. As protein: CAISEYRSSSYEQYF. The chain carries TRBV10-3 and TRBJ2-7; D uncertain. CDR3 length equals 15 residues. Trimming pared 1 base from V and 0 bases from J, leaving 10 bases between. Germline assignment: CDR1 ENHRY and CDR2 SYGVKD.

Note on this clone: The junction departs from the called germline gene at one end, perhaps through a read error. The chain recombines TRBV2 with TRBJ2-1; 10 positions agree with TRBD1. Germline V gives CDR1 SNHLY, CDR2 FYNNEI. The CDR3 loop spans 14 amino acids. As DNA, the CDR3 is TGTGCCAGCACCATGGACAGGGGGTACATTGAGCAGTTCTTC. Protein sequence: CASTMDRGYIEQFF. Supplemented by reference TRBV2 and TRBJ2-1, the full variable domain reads EPEVTQTPSHQVTQMGQEVILRCVPISNHLYFYWYRQILGQKVEFLVSFYNNEISEKSEIFDDQFSVERPDGSNFTLKIRSTKLEDSAMYFCASTMDRGYIEQFFGPGTRLTVL.

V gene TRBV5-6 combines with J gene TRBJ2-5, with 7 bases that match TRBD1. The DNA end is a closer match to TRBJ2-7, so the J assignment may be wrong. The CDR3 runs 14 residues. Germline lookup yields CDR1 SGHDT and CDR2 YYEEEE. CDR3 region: CASSFSGGAYEQYF. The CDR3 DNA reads TGTGCCAGCAGCTTTTCAGGGGGAGCCTACGAGCAGTACTTC.

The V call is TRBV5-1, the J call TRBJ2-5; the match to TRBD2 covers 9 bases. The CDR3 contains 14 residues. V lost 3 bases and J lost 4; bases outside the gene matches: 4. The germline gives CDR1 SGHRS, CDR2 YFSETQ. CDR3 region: CASSSRSGGETQYF. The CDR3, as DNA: TGCGCCAGCAGCTCTCGTAGCGGGGGAGAGACCCAGTACTTC. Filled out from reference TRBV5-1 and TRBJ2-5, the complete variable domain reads KAGVTQTPRYLIKTRGQQVTLSCSPISGHRSVSWYQQTPGQGLQFLFEYFSETQRNKGNFPGRFSGRQFSNSRSEMNVSTLELGDSALYLCASSSRSGGETQYFGPGTRLLVL.

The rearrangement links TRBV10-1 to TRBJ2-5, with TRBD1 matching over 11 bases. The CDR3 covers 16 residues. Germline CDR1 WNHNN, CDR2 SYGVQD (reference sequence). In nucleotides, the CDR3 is TGCCCCTGGGGACAGGGGGTGCCCAAACCGGTGGAGACCCAGTACTTC. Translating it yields CPWGQGVPKPVETQYF.

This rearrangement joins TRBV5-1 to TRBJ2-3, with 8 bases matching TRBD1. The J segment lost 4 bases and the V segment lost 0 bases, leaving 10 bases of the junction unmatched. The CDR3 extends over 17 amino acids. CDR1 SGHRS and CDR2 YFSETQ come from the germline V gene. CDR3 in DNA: TGCGCCAGCAGCTTGGTCGGCGACAGGGGAGGCGCAGATACGCAGTATTTT. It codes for CASSLVGDRGGADTQYF.

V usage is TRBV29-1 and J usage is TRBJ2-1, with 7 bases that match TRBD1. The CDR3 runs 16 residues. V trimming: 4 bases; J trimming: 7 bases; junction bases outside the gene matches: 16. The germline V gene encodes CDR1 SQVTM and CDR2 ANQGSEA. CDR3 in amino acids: CSVGGTAAMLGNEQFF. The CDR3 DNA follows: TGCAGCGTTGGTGGGACAGCGGCCATGTTGGGTAATGAGCAGTTCTTC.

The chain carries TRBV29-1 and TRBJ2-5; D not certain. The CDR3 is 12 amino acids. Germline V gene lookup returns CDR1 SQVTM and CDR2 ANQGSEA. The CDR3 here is CSSAQVEETQYF. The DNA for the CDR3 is TGCAGTTCCGCGCAAGTTGAAGAGACCCAGTACTTC. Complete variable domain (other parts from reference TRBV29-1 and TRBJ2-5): SAVISQKPSRDICQRGTSLTIQCQVDSQVTMMFWYRQQPGQSLTLIATANQGSEATYESGFVIDKFPISRPNLTFSTLTVSNMSPEDSSIYLCSSAQVEETQYFGPGTRLLVL.

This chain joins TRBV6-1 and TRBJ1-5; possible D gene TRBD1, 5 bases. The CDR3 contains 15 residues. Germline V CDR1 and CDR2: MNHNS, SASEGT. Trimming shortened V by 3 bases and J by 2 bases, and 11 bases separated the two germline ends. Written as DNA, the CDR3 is TGTGCCAGCAGTGAGGGGGGGAGCGGCAATCAGCCCCAGCATTTT. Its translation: CASSEGGSGNQPQHF.

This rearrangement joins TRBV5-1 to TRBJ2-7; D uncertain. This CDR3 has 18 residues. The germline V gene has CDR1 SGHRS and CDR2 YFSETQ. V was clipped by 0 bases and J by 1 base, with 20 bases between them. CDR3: CASSLEFFAESLSYEQYF. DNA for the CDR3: TGCGCCAGCAGCTTGGAGTTTTTCGCAGAATCCCTTTCCTACGAGCAGTACTTC.

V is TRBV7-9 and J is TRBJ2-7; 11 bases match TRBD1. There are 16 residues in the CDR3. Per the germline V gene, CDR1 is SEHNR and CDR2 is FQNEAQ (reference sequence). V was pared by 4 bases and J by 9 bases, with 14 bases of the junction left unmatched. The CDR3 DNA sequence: TGTGCCAGCAGCTCAGGAGACCGGGACAGGGGGAGGTGGCAGTACTTC. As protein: CASSSGDRDRGRWQYF. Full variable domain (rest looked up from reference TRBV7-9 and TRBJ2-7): DTGVSQNPRHKITKRGQNVTFRCDPISEHNRLYWYRQTLGQGPEFLTYFQNEAQLEKSRLLSDRFSAERPKGSFSTLEIQRTEQGDSAMYLCASSSGDRDRGRWQYFGPGTRLTVT.

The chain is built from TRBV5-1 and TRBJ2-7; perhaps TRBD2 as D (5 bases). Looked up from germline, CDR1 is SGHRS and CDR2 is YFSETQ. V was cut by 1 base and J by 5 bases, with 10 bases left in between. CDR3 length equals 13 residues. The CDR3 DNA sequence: TGCGCCAGCAGCTTGCCTAGCCAAGACGAGCAGTACTTC. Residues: CASSLPSQDEQYF. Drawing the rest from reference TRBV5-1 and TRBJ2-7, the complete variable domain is KAGVTQTPRYLIKTRGQQVTLSCSPISGHRSVSWYQQTPGQGLQFLFEYFSETQRNKGNFPGRFSGRQFSNSRSEMNVSTLELGDSALYLCASSLPSQDEQYFGPGTRLTVT.

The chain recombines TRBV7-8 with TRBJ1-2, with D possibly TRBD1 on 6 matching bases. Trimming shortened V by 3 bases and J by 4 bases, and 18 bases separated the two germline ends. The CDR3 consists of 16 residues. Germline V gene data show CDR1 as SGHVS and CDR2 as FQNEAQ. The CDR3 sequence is CASSFTRQASLYGYTF. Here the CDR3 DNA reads TGTGCCAGCAGCTTTACTCGACAGGCGTCTCTCTATGGCTACACCTTC.

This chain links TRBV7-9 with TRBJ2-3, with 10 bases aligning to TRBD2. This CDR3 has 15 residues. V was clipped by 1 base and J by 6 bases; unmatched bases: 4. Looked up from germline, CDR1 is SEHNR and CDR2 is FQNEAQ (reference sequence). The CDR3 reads CASSLGSSGGDTQYF. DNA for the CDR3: TGTGCCAGCAGCTTAGGGTCTAGCGGGGGCGATACGCAGTATTTT. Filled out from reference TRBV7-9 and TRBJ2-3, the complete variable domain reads DTGVSQNPRHKITKRGQNVTFRCDPISEHNRLYWYRQTLGQGPEFLTYFQNEAQLEKSRLLSDRFSAERPKGSFSTLEIQRTEQGDSAMYLCASSLGSSGGDTQYFGPGTRLTVL.